The clone carrying this T cell receptor (beta chain) was observed a handful of times. TCR beta CDR3 regions were amplified from RNA transcripts. Using the HTBI primer set, a first-round RT-PCR was run on the TCR CDR3. From the multiplex PCR reads, TCRdb called clonotypes with MiXCR, one entry per CDR3 protein. The data show around 56,000 distinct CDR3 sequences, around 50% seen once. This sample stems from a study of T cells in Graves' hyperthyroidism and ophthalmopathy. Uncontrolled infection, other autoimmune disease, pregnancy or lactation excluded patients. Extraction of PBMCs used 8.5 to 10 ml of fresh peripheral blood. CDR3 length equals 16 residues. Germline V CDR1 and CDR2: LGHDT, YNNKEL (reference sequence). V lost 6 bases and J lost 7; bases outside the gene matches: 13.

The sequence came from a woman aged 60 to 75 with Graves' ophthalmopathy. Source material: blood. The chain recombines TRBV3-1 with TRBJ2-2; 8 bases line up with TRBD2. The CDR3 loop reads CASRTSGGGFGGELFF. In DNA form, the CDR3 reads TGTGCCAGCAGGACCTCTGGCGGGGGGTTCGGCGGGGAGCTGTTTTTT.